This T cell receptor (beta chain) was sequenced for a study of T cell responses to AZD1222 COVID-19 vaccine. Study results and caveats: Vaccination with two AZD1222 doses was followed by a rise in Spike-specific TCR breadth and depth. Targets within unmutated variant regions were reportedly found for nearly half of spike-specific TCRs.

The CDR3 loop spans 13 amino acids. V dropped 4 bases and J dropped 9 bases, with 13 bases sitting between them. TCRdb keeps only in-frame clones here, not all; method: immunoSEQ multiplex PCR. This sample has about 150,000 clones, with approximately 90% found just once. On this clone itself: What it recognizes is unknown.

The V call is TRBV12-3 or TRBV12-4, the J call TRBJ2-1; no firm D call. This specimen was peripheral blood, taken on day 0 of AZD1222 vaccination. The TCR originated in an adult in good health. The CDR3: CASSSVGFFEQFF. CDR3 DNA sequence: TGTGCCAGCAGTTCGGTGGGCTTTTTTGAGCAGTTCTTC.